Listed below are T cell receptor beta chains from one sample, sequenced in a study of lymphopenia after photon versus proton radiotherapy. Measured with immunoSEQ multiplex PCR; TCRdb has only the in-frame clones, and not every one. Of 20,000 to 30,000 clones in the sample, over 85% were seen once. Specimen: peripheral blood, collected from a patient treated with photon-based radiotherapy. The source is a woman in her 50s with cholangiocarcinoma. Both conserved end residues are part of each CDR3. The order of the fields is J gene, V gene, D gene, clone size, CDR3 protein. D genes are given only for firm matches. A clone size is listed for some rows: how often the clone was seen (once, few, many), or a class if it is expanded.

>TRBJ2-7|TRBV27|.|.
CASSLYGSLSYEQYF
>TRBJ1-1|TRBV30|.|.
CAWSPRGLRNTEAFF
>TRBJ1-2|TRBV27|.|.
CASSPDRTASYPNYGYTF
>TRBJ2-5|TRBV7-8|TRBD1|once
CASTVGSTGGQETQYF
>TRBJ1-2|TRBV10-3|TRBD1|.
CAIRDRGGLEKGYTF
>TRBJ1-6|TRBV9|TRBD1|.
CASSVGPGQGRYSPLHF
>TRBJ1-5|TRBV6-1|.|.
CASSREGSNQPQHF
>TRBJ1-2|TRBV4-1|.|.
CASSQDGLGGGYTF
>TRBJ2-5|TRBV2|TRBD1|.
CASTIRGLLRAQYF
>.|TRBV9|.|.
CASSVGRSSYEQYF
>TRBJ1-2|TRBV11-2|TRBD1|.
CASSPGTGDYGYTF
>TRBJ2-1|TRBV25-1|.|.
CASGRGAEQFF
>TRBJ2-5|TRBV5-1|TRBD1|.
CASSPGQAVTQETQYF
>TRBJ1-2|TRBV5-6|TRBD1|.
CASSFNRGGFGYTF
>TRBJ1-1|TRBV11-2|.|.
CASSLGGANTEAFF
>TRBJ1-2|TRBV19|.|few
CASSLSGRAGGYTF
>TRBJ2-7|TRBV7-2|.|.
CASSLAGMSHEQYF
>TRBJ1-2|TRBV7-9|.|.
CASSLATANYGYTF
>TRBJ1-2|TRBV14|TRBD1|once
CASSHSGQGTNYGYTF
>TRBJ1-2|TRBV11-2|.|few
CASSLGLGNYGYTF
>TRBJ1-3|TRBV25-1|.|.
CASSERGLDYSGNTIYF
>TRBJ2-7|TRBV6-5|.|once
CASQIEAYSNYEQYF
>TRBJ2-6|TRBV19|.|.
CASSTSGANVLTF
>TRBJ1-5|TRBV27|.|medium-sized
CASTDRPSQPQHF
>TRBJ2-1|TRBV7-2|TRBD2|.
CASSFSGGAVEQFF
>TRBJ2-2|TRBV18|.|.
CASSPHLYGELFF
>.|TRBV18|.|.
CASSQLPPYRGYEQYF
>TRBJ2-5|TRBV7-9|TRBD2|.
CASTPGGETQYF
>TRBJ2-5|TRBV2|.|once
CASSPLQETQYF
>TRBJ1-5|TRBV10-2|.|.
CASRPWGFSNQPQHF
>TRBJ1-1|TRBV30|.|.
CAWSRPGWAEAFF
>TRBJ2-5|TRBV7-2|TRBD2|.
CASSSPRGGTPRTQYF
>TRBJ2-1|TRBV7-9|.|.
CASSSTPQFDEQFF
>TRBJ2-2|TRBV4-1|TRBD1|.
CASSRQGAPGELFF
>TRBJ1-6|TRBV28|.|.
CASSLFGRRPGNSPLHF
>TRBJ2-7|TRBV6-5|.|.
CASSFRGVHEQYF
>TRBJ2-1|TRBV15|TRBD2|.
CATSRAGGLSEQFF
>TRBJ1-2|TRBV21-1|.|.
CASTRGAGQRNYGYTF
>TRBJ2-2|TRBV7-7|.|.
CASSYDFSGELFF
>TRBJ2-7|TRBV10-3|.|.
CAIGKGRAYEQYF
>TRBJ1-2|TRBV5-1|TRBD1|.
CASSFYRQGASDGYTF
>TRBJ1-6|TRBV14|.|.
CASSLEGSSYNSPLHF
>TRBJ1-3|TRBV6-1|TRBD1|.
CASSEVYERRGLNTIYF
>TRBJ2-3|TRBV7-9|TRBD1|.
CASSPGTGGATQYF
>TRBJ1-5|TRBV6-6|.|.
CASSFRGRNQPQHF
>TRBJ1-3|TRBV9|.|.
CASSVLPSSGNTIYF
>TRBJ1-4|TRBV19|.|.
CASSMGMGEKLFF
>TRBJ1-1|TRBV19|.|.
CASTPHRQFGDTEAFF
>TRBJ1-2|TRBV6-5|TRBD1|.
CASSYQGQGGLRYTF
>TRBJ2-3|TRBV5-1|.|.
CASSPTGYPTDTQYF
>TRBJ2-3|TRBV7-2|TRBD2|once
CASSLTAFGGAATDTQYF
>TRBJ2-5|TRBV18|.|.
CASSGTTSETQYF